This TCR beta chain was captured by sequencing in a study of cytomegalovirus exposure and HLA in healthy donors. The study, taken as a whole, reports: Rarity held for most TCR sequences, but there were some public TCRs that occurred in many donors. With DRB1 most and HLA-C fewest, TCR association rates differed between HLA loci in a later analysis. Through in vitro validation, three CMV-associated chains were shown to be specific for CMV antigens.

Trimming left V 4 bases short and J 3 bases short, with 19 bases between. The CDR3 loop spans 16 amino acids. Germline-derived CDR1 and CDR2 are SGHNT and YYREEE (reference sequence). The primer mix had 60 Vbeta and 13 Jbeta primers. Methods used by the authors: Later work found 80 million or so unique TCR beta chains, with some 11 million shared. Assay: immunoSEQ multiplex PCR; the TCRdb copy retains only in-frame clones and omits some. From that table come the V and J calls and clone size; the DNA was used to work out D and trimming. Here the sample spans about 160,000 clones, around 80% being singletons. As regards this clone: Its target is not known.

The chain uses TRBV5-4 and TRBJ1-2, with a weak D call TRBD1 (6 bases). The source is a man aged 18 to 29 in good health and CMV-seropositive. Sequencing was carried out using PBMCs. The CDR3 DNA reads TGTGCCAGCAGCGTACTCAACAGTGAGGGGGACTATGGCTACACCTTC. This codes for CASSVLNSEGDYGYTF. Combining the CDR3 with reference TRBV5-4 and TRBJ1-2 gives the whole variable domain ETGVTQSPTHLIKTRGQQVTLRCSSQSGHNTVSWYQQALGQGPQFIFQYYREEENGRGNFPPRFSGLQFPNYSSELNVNALELDDSALYLCASSVLNSEGDYGYTFGSGTRLTVV.